The rows below give T cell receptor beta chains drawn from one sample of a study of OX40 agonist ivuxolimab in advanced cancers. Libraries were prepared by immunoSEQ multiplex PCR; TCRdb keeps only in-frame clonotypes and omits some of them. The sample includes roughly 83,000 clones, less than 85% seen only once; the top ten take about 7%. The sequencing here drew on CD4+ or CD8+ T cells sorted from blood, taken in a trial of the OX40 agonist ivuxolimab. The source is an adult with an advanced solid tumor such as melanoma, head and neck, liver or kidney cancer. Both conserved end residues are part of each CDR3. The D gene is left open where the match is weak. Only part of the rows carry a size: once, few, many, or a class if the clone is expanded.

D	V	J	length	size	DNA	CDR3
NA	TRBV25-1	TRBJ2-1	12	NA	TGTGCCAGCAGTGGGAAGAACAATGAGCAGTTCTTC	CASSGKNNEQFF
TRBD2	TRBV27	TRBJ2-1	15	NA	TGTGCCAGCAGTGACTCGGACAGCGGGGGCAATGAGCAGTTCTTC	CASSDSDSGGNEQFF
NA	TRBV5-3	TRBJ1-1	14	NA	TGTGCCAGAAGCCAGACGGGGAACAGATTTGAAGCTTTCTTT	CARSQTGNRFEAFF
NA	TRBV18	TRBJ1-4	15	NA	TGTGCCAGCTCACTACGTGGTGCGGCTAATGAAAAACTGTTTTTT	CASSLRGAANEKLFF
TRBD1	TRBV30	TRBJ2-3	16	NA	TGTGCCTGGAGTGTGGGACAGATTTTTCGAACAGATACGCAGTATTTT	CAWSVGQIFRTDTQYF
NA	TRBV7-2	TRBJ2-2	16	NA	TGTGCCAGCAGCCTAGTGGCGGGCGTCGGGCCCGGGGAGCTGTTTTTT	CASSLVAGVGPGELFF
NA	TRBV11-3	TRBJ2-3	16	NA	TGTGCCAGCAGCTGGGGCGGAGGGGTTGGCACAGATACGCAGTATTTT	CASSWGGGVGTDTQYF
NA	TRBV7-3	TRBJ2-2	14	NA	TGTGCCAGCAGCTTAGCTTCGAACACCGGGGAGCTGTTTTTT	CASSLASNTGELFF
NA	TRBV6-5	TRBJ1-2	14	NA	TGTGCCAGCAGTTACGGCCGGAGAAACTATGGCTACACCTTC	CASSYGRRNYGYTF
TRBD1	TRBV7-3	TRBJ1-3	16	NA	TGTGCCAGCAGCCCGACGGGACAGGGGGCTGGAAACACCATATATTTT	CASSPTGQGAGNTIYF
NA	TRBV30	TRBJ1-2	13	NA	TGTGCCTGGAGTGTACGGGGGGCTGTTGGCTACACCTTC	CAWSVRGAVGYTF
NA	TRBV5-1	TRBJ1-1	15	NA	TGCGCCAGCAGCTTGGAGTGGGCAGGGGTGACTGAAGCTTTCTTT	CASSLEWAGVTEAFF
TRBD1	TRBV29-1	TRBJ1-4	13	NA	TGCAGCGTTTACCGGACAGGGATTGAAAAACTGTTTTTT	CSVYRTGIEKLFF
TRBD1	TRBV27	TRBJ2-1	16	NA	TGTGCCAGTGGGACAGCCCATTCGGGCTCCTACAATGAGCAGTTCTTC	CASGTAHSGSYNEQFF
NA	TRBV15	TRBJ2-7	15	NA	TGTGCCACCAGTAGAGGGGAGGGGGCCCGCTACGAGCAGTACTTC	CATSRGEGARYEQYF
NA	TRBV21-1	TRBJ2-1	15	NA	TGTGCCAGCAGCAGGGCCGGCGGAGACGACAATGAGCAGTTCTTC	CASSRAGGDDNEQFF
NA	TRBV5-1	TRBJ2-3	15	NA	TGCGCCAGCAGTCGGACACCGGATAGCACAGATACGCAGTATTTT	CASSRTPDSTDTQYF
NA	TRBV10-3	TRBJ2-7	15	NA	TGTGCCATCAGTGATGGTGACAGGAGCTCCTACGAGCAGTACTTC	CAISDGDRSSYEQYF
TRBD2	TRBV19	TRBJ2-1	16	NA	TGTGCCAGTAGTATAGATGCGGGAGGGTCCTACAATGAGCAGTTCTTC	CASSIDAGGSYNEQFF
TRBD1	TRBV30	TRBJ1-5	16	NA	TGTGCCTGGGACGCGGGTACGGGGACAGGGCGTCAGCCCCAGCATTTT	CAWDAGTGTGRQPQHF
NA	TRBV29-1	TRBJ1-2	13	NA	TGCAGCGTTGCCCTAACGGGGGGCCATGGCTACACCTTC	CSVALTGGHGYTF
TRBD1	TRBV7-2	TRBJ1-2	13	NA	TGTGCCAGCAGACCCGGACAGGGGTATGGCTACACCTTC	CASRPGQGYGYTF
NA	TRBV2	TRBJ1-5	13	NA	TGTGCCAGCAGGGACGGCTTCAATCAGCCCCAGCATTTT	CASRDGFNQPQHF
NA	TRBV19	TRBJ2-7	12	NA	TGTGCCAGTAGCCTCCTAGAGGGCGAGCAGTACTTC	CASSLLEGEQYF
TRBD1	TRBV7-9	TRBJ1-2	15	NA	TGTGCCAGCAGCTTGGGACAGGGGGCAACCTATGGCTACACCTTC	CASSLGQGATYGYTF
NA	TRBV27	TRBJ2-7	15	NA	TGTGCCAGCAGTTTACTCAGCGGCTCCTCCTACGAGCAGTACTTC	CASSLLSGSSYEQYF
TRBD1	TRBV23-1	TRBJ2-1	16	once	TGCGCCAGCAGACTGATAGGGGACAGGCTCTACAATGAGCAGTTCTTC	CASRLIGDRLYNEQFF
NA	TRBV4-1	TRBJ1-6	14	few	TGCGCCAGCAGCCCAATTGGAAGAAATTCACCCCTCCACTTT	CASSPIGRNSPLHF
TRBD1	TRBV29-1	TRBJ2-7	12	NA	TGCAGCGTGCGGGGACAGGGCTACGAGCAGTACTTC	CSVRGQGYEQYF
TRBD1	TRBV5-1	TRBJ2-5	15	NA	TGCGCCAGCAGCTTGGTTTGGACAGGGGAAGAGACCCAGTACTTC	CASSLVWTGEETQYF
TRBD1	TRBV7-9	TRBJ1-5	16	NA	TGTGCCAGCAGCTTAGGGACAGGGGGCGTTAGTCAGCCCCAGCATTTT	CASSLGTGGVSQPQHF
NA	TRBV5-1	TRBJ1-2	13	NA	TGCGCCAGCAGCTTGTGGGGAGGAGAAGGCTACACCTTC	CASSLWGGEGYTF
NA	TRBV9	TRBJ2-7	15	NA	TGTGCCAGCAGCCCCGCGGAACCTCCACCCTACGAGCAGTACTTC	CASSPAEPPPYEQYF
NA	TRBV29-1	TRBJ2-1	10	once	TGCAGCGTTCTGGTACGGGTGCAGTTCTTC	CSVLVRVQFF
TRBD1	TRBV5-4	TRBJ2-1	16	NA	TGTGCCAGCAGCTTGGCGGGACAGAGCTCCTACAATGAGCAGTTCTTC	CASSLAGQSSYNEQFF
NA	TRBV30	TRBJ1-2	12	NA	TGTGCCTCTCTTAGGGCATTGGATGGCTACACCTTC	CASLRALDGYTF
NA	TRBV6-5	TRBJ1-3	15	NA	TGTGCCAGCACCCGGGGACCGGTCTCTGGAAACACCATATATTTT	CASTRGPVSGNTIYF
TRBD1	TRBV7-8	TRBJ1-5	15	few	TGTGCCAGCAGGCAAGACAGGGGTCCGAGTCAGCCCCAGCATTTT	CASRQDRGPSQPQHF
TRBD1	TRBV19	TRBJ2-1	13	NA	TGTGCCAGTAGTACCCAGGGGGCAGATGAGCAGTTCTTC	CASSTQGADEQFF
NA	TRBV27	TRBJ1-2	15	once	TGTGCCAGCAGTCCTAGACAGACCGCCGGCTCCGGCTACACCTTC	CASSPRQTAGSGYTF